This T cell receptor (beta chain) was observed in a study of immune evolution from preneoplasia to lung adenocarcinoma. Whole-study context: HLA loss of heterozygosity: less than 9% AIS, more than 14% MIA, about 35% ADC, none AAH.

This table comes from immunoSEQ multiplex PCR, and its TCRdb copy is limited to in-frame clones, with some not included. Of 7,500 to 9,500 clones in the sample, around 73% were seen once. Study-wide findings and caveats: Normal lung had highest clonality; later lesions appeared denser, more diverse.

Germline V gene sequence: CDR1 SGHRS, CDR2 YFSETQ. This CDR3 has 14 amino acids. Deletions cut 3 bases from V and 6 bases from J, with 12 bases between. With respect to this clone: What it binds is not known.

Patients had resection in Japan or China between the mid-2010s and the late 2010s. Nucleic acids came from premalignant or tumor cells enriched by macro-dissection. Sample: FFPE minimally invasive lung adenocarcinoma tissue. The receptor comes from an older donor with lung adenocarcinoma. The V gene is TRBV5-1, the J gene TRBJ1-4; possible D gene TRBD1, 5 bases. For the CDR3, the DNA is TGCGCCAGCAGCTCCCTCGGGGGAGATGAAAAACTGTTTTTT. Protein product: CASSSLGGDEKLFF.